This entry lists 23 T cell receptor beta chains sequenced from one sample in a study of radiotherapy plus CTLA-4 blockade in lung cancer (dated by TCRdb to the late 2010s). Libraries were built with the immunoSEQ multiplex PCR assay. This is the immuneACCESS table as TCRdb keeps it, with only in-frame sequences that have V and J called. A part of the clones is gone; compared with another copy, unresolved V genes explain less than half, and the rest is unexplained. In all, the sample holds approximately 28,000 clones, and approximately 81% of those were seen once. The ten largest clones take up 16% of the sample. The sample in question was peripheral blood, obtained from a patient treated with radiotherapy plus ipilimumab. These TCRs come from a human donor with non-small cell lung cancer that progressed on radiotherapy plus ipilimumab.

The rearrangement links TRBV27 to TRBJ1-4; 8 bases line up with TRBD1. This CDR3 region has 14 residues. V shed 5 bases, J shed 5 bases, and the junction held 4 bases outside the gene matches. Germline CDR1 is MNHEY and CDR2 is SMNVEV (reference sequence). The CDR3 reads CASSPTGGNEKLFF. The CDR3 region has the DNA TGTGCCAGCAGTCCCACAGGGGGGAATGAAAAACTGTTTTTT. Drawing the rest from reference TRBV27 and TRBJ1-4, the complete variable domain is EAQVTQNPRYLITVTGKKLTVTCSQNMNHEYMSWYRQDPGLGLRQIYYSMNVEVTDKGDVPEGYKVSRKEKRNFPLILESPSPNQTSLYFCASSPTGGNEKLFFGSGTQLSVL.

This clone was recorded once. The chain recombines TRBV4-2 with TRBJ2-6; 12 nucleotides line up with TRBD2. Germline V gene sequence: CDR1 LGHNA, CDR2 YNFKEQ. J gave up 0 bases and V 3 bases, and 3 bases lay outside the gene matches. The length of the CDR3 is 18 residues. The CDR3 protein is CASSHVLAGGSGANVLTF. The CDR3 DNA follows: TGTGCCAGCAGCCATGTACTAGCGGGGGGCTCTGGGGCCAACGTCCTGACTTTC.

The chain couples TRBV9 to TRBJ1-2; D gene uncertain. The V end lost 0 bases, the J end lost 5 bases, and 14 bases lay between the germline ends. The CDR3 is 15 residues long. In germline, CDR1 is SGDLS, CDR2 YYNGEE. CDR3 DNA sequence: TGTGCCAGCAGCGTAGTTGACACAGTCCAGTATGGCTACACCTTC. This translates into CASSVVDTVQYGYTF.

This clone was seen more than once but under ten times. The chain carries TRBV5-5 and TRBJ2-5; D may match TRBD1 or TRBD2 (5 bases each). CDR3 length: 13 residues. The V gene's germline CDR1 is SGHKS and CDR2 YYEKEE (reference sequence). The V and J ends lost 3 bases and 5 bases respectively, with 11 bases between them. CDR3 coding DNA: TGTGCCAGCAGCTCGGGACCCCGGGAGACCCAGTACTTC. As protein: CASSSGPRETQYF. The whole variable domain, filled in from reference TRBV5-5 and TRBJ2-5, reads DAGVTQSPTHLIKTRGQQVTLRCSPISGHKSVSWYQQVLGQGPQFIFQYYEKEERGRGNFPDRFSARQFPNYSSELNVNALLLGDSALYLCASSSGPRETQYFGPGTRLLVL.

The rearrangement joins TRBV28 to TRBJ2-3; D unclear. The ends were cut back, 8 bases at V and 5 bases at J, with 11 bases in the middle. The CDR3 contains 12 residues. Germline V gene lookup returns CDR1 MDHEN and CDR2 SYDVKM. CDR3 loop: CASLLLGDTQYF. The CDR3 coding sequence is TGTGCCAGCCTCCTCTTGGGAGATACGCAGTATTTT.

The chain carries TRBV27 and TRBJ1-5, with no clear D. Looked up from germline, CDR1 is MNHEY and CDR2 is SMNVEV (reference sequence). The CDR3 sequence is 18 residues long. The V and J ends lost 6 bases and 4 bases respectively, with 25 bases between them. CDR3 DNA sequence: TGTGCCAGCAGCGTTTTGATAGGGCGGGGTTCGCCTAATCAGCCCCAGCATTTT. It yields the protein CASSVLIGRGSPNQPQHF.

The CDR3 sequence is CASNPGGDSNQPQHF. The DNA for the CDR3 is TGTGCCAGCAACCCAGGGGGCGATAGCAATCAGCCCCAGCATTTT. V and J are TRBV28 and TRBJ1-5; 8 bases are a match to TRBD1. The CDR3 has 15 amino acids. The V gene's germline CDR1 is MDHEN and CDR2 SYDVKM. V trimming: 7 bases; J trimming: 0 bases; junction bases outside the gene matches: 5.

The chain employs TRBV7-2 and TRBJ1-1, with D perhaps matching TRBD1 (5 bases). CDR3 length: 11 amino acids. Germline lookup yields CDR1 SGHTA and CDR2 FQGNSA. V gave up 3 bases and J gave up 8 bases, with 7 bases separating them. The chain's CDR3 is CASSFYREAFF. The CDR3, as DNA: TGTGCCAGCAGCTTCTACAGGGAAGCTTTCTTT.

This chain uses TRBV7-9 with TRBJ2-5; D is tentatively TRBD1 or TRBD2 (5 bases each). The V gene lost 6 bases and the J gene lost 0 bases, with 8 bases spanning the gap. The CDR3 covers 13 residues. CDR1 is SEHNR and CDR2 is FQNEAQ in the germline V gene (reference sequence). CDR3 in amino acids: CASSRGNQETQYF. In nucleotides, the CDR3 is TGTGCCAGCAGTCGGGGCAACCAAGAGACCCAGTACTTC.

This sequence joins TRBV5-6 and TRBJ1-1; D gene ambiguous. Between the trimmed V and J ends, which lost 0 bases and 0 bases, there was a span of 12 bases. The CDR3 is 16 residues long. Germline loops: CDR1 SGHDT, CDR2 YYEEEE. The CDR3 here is CASSLVHQIMNTEAFF. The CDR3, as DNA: TGTGCCAGCAGCTTGGTCCATCAGATCATGAACACTGAAGCTTTCTTT.

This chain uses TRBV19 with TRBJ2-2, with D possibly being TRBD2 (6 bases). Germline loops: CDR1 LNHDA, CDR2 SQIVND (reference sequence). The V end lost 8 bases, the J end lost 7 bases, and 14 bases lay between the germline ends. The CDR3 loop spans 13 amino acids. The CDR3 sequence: CASCQPGGGELFF. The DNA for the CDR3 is TGTGCCAGTTGTCAGCCCGGGGGCGGGGAGCTGTTTTTT.

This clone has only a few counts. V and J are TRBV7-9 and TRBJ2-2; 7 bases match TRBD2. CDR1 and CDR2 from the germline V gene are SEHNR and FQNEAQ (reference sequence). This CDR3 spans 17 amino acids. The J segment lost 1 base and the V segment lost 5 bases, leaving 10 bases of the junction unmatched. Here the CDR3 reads CASSDIREALNTGELFF. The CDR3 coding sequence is TGTGCCAGCAGCGATATACGGGAGGCCCTGAACACCGGGGAGCTGTTTTTT.

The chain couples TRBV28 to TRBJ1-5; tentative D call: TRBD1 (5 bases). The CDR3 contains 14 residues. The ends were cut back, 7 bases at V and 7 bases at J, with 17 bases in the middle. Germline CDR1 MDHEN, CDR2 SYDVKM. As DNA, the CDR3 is TGTGCCAGCACCCTTAAGGGGAAAGGCCAGCCCCAGCATTTT. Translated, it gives CASTLKGKGQPQHF.

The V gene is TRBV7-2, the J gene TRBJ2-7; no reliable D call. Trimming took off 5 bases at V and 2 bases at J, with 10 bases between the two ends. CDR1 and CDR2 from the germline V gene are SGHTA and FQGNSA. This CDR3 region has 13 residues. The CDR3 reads CASSPRNPYEQYF. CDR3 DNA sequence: TGTGCCAGCAGCCCGAGGAACCCCTACGAGCAGTACTTC. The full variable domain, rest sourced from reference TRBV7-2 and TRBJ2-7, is GAGVSQSPSNKVTEKGKDVELRCDPISGHTALYWYRQSLGQGLEFLIYFQGNSAPDKSGLPSDRFSAERTGGSVSTLTIQRTQQEDSAVYLCASSPRNPYEQYFGPGTRLTVT.

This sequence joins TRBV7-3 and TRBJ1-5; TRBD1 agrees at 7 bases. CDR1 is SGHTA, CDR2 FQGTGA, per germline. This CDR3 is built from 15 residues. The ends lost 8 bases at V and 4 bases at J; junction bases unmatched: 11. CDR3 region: CASSRIGTANQPQHF. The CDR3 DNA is TGTGCCAGCTCTCGGATCGGGACAGCTAATCAGCCCCAGCATTTT. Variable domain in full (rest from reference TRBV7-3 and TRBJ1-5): GAGVSQTPSNKVTEKGKYVELRCDPISGHTALYWYRQSLGQGPEFLIYFQGTGAADDSGLPNDRFFAVRPEGSVSTLKIQRTERGDSAVYLCASSRIGTANQPQHFGDGTRLSIL.

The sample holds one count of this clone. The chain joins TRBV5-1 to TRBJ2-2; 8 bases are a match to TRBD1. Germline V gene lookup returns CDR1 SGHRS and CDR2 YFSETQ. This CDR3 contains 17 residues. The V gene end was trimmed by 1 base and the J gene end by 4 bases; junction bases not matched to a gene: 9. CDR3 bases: TGCGCCAGCAGCTTGCCGACCAGGACAGGGAGCACCGGGGAGCTGTTTTTT. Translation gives CASSLPTRTGSTGELFF.

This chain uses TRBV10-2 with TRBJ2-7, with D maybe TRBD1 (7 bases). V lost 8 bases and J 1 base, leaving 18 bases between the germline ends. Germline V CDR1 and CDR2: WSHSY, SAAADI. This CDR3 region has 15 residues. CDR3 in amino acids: CASGGTEPDSYEQYF. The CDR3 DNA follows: TGCGCCAGCGGGGGGACAGAGCCTGATTCCTACGAGCAGTACTTC.

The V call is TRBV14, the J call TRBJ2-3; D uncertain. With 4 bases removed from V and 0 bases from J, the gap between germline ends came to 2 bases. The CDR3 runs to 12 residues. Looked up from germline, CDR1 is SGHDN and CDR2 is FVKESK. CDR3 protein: CASSPSTDTQYF. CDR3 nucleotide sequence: TGTGCCAGCAGCCCTAGCACAGATACGCAGTATTTT.

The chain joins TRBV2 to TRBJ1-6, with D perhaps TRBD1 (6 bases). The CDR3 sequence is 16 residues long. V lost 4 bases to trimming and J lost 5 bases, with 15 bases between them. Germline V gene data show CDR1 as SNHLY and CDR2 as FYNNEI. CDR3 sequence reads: CASSVRGVKNNSPLHF. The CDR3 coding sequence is TGTGCCAGCAGTGTCAGGGGAGTGAAAAATAATTCACCCCTCCACTTT.

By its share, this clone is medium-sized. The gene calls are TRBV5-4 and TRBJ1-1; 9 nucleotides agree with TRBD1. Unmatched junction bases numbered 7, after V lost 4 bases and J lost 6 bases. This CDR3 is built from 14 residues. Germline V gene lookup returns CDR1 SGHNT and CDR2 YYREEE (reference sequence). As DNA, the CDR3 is TGTGCCAGCAGCGGGCGGGGACAGGGCTCTGAAGCTTTCTTT. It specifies CASSGRGQGSEAFF.

CDR3 nucleotides: TGTGCCAGCAGTTTAGTACAGGGAGGGAGGTACGAGCAGTACTTC. It codes for CASSLVQGGRYEQYF. The J gene is TRBJ2-7, the V gene TRBV28; D might be TRBD2 (7 bases). Germline CDR1 and CDR2: MDHEN and SYDVKM. The CDR3 extends over 15 amino acids. Trimming removed 2 bases from V and 4 bases from J, with 15 bases in between. Drawing the rest from reference TRBV28 and TRBJ2-7, the complete variable domain is DVKVTQSSRYLVKRTGEKVFLECVQDMDHENMFWYRQDPGLGLRLIYFSYDVKMKEKGDIPEGYSVSREKKERFSLILESASTNQTSMYLCASSLVQGGRYEQYFGPGTRLTVT.

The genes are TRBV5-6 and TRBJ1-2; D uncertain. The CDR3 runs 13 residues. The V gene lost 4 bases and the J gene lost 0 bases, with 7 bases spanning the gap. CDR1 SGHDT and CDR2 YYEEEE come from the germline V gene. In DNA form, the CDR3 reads TGTGCCAGCAGCCACCCCACTAACTATGGCTACACCTTC. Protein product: CASSHPTNYGYTF.

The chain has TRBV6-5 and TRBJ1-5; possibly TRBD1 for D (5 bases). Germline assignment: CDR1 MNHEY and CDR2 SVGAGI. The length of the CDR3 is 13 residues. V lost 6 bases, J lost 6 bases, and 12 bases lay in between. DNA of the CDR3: TGTGCCAGCAGACTCAGGGCGGGTCAGCCCCAGCATTTT. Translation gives CASRLRAGQPQHF.